Only a few counts were recorded for the clone carrying this TCR beta chain. The CDR3 has 12 residues. V was clipped by 2 bases and J by 10 bases, with 11 bases between them. The V gene's germline CDR1 is MNHNS and CDR2 SASEGT. Mismatch repair deficiency was confirmed in all patients, by PCR or immunohistochemistry. TCR sequencing covered three patients who responded to pembrolizumab. These data originate in a study of PD-1 blockade in mismatch repair-deficient tumors. Sequenced by immunoSEQ multiplex PCR; TCRdb stores in-frame clones only, minus some. The data contain 30,000 to 45,000 clones, approximately 81% of them seen just once; the ten biggest clones take up nearly 4%.

The clonotype originates from an adult with mismatch repair-deficient cancer. The rearrangement uses TRBV6-1 and TRBJ1-1, with a weak D call TRBD1 (5 bases). Specimen: peripheral blood, collected approximately 78 weeks after starting pembrolizumab. CDR3 in amino acids: CASSELDQGAFF. The CDR3 nucleotides read TGTGCCAGCAGTGAACTCGACCAGGGAGCTTTCTTT.